Given below is one T cell receptor beta chain in context. In the original analysis: Reference gene primer amplification gave estimated nucleated cell counts. The repertoire was sequenced with immunoSEQ multiplex PCR; TCRdb's copy has only in-frame clones and lacks some. D and trimming were read from the DNA, whereas the V and J calls and clone size are those reported in that table. Of 170,000 or so clones in the sample, about 87% were seen once. With 2 bases removed from V and 4 bases from J, the gap between germline ends came to 9 bases. The CDR3 has 13 amino acids. The germline V gene has CDR1 LGHNA and CDR2 YSLEER. This sample is drawn from a study of blood T cell repertoires in COVID-19. Study-level background: Donors in the United States, Italy and Spain gave samples during acute or convalescent COVID-19. From T cells, B-cell-depleted T cells, or PBMCs came the material, which was cDNA or gDNA.

Sequencing was done on a sample of peripheral blood. V and J are TRBV4-3 and TRBJ2-7; D perhaps matches TRBD1 (6 bases). The source is a man aged 35-49 years with active or convalescent COVID-19. Here the CDR3 DNA reads TGCGCCAGCAGCCAACAACAGGGTTACGAGCAGTACTTC. Residues: CASSQQQGYEQYF.